The clone carrying this TCR beta chain was detected many times. Its cognate antigen is unknown. Per the germline V gene, CDR1 is DFQATT and CDR2 is SNEGSKA (reference sequence). This CDR3 is built from 16 residues. With 4 bases removed from V and 6 bases from J, the gap between germline ends came to 22 bases. This sample is drawn from a study of T cells after yellow fever vaccination. Turning to the study itself: It was SMART-Seq v4 Ultra Low Input that prepared the fractions with low cell numbers.

A universal primer site and UMIs were added as TCR cDNA was made by 5'RACE template switching. Via MiXCR, TCRdb re-called the 5' RACE reads, giving one row per CDR3 protein. The sample includes just over 250,000 distinct CDR3 sequences, around 5.2% of them seen just once. Findings and caveats of the study: Shared CD4/CD8 clonotypes were a small share, likely from convergent recombination. Repertoires sorted by FACS could include abundant clonotypes that are contaminants from the bulk population.

The sequences come from CD4+ T cells sorted from PBMCs, collected on the day of the yellow fever booster vaccination. The receptor comes from a man younger than 35 who received the YFV17D yellow fever vaccine. The chain uses TRBV20-1 and TRBJ1-5; a possible D gene is TRBD1 (5 bases). CDR3 loop: CSATASEGPPGQPQHF. CDR3 bases: TGCAGTGCTACTGCCTCGGAGGGGCCGCCCGGTCAGCCCCAGCATTTT.